These 17 T cell receptor beta chains were sequenced from one sample in a study of Ad26.COV2.S vaccination and SARS-CoV-2 variants. Sequencing used immunoSEQ multiplex PCR; TCRdb keeps in-frame clones, though not all of them. The table shows 350,000 to 500,000 clones, with 90% occurring only once. The treatment: over 15 received Ad26.COV2.S at low or high dose, single or two shots; roughly five received placebo; per-sample allocation not given. Samples came from day 63 after the first vaccine or placebo injection. The sequencing here drew on peripheral blood, taken in a trial of Ad26.COV2.S vaccine versus placebo. The receptor source for this set is a person aged 18 to 65 who received the Ad26.COV2.S COVID-19 vaccine or a placebo.

The chain recombines TRBV7-3 with TRBJ1-1; D remains ambiguous. Germline CDR1 SGHTA, CDR2 FQGTGA. The CDR3 loop spans 14 amino acids. V was pared by 1 base and J by 1 base, with 7 bases between. The CDR3 coding sequence is TGTGCCAGCAGCTTAATGGGTTCGAACACTGAAGCTTTCTTT. Translated: CASSLMGSNTEAFF.

This chain links TRBV2 with TRBJ1-1; D remains ambiguous. There are 12 residues in the CDR3. Germline V gene data show CDR1 as SNHLY and CDR2 as FYNNEI. Trimming stripped 2 bases from V and 10 bases from J, with 11 bases between. The CDR3 bases are TGTGCCAGCAGTGAATTGAGGGAGAGAGCTTTCTTT. Translated, it gives CASSELRERAFF.

The gene calls are TRBV11-2 and TRBJ2-7; D gene ambiguous. The V and J ends lost 0 bases and 7 bases respectively, with 4 bases between them. Germline CDR1 reads SGHAT; CDR2 reads FQNNGV. The CDR3 length is 11 residues. CDR3 sequence reads: CASSLDWEQYF. The CDR3 DNA sequence: TGTGCCAGCAGCTTAGATTGGGAGCAGTACTTC.

The rearrangement uses TRBV2 and TRBJ2-1; D is perhaps TRBD1 (6 bases). There are 14 residues in the CDR3. The germline V gene encodes CDR1 SNHLY and CDR2 FYNNEI. V was shortened by 8 bases and J by 1 base, with 12 bases between the two germline ends. CDR3 residues: CASEDDRSYNEQFF. The DNA of the CDR3 is TGTGCCAGCGAGGACGACAGGTCCTACAATGAGCAGTTCTTC.

This clone is a singleton in its sample. This chain joins TRBV2 and TRBJ2-7; the D is unclear. The length of the CDR3 is 13 residues. V was pared by 4 bases and J by 1 base, with 8 bases between. Germline-derived CDR1 and CDR2 are SNHLY and FYNNEI. Written as DNA, the CDR3 is TGTGCCAGCAGTGCGTTTAGTTCCTACGAGCAGTACTTC. Protein: CASSAFSSYEQYF.

Only one count was recorded for this clone. The chain uses TRBV6-6 and TRBJ2-3; D might be TRBD1 (5 bases). Germline loops: CDR1 MNHNY, CDR2 SVGAGI (reference sequence). Trimming stripped 5 bases from V and 6 bases from J, with 6 bases between. The CDR3 is 11 amino acids. The CDR3, as DNA: TGTGCCAGCAGTGGGGCTGATACGCAGTATTTT. This gives the protein CASSGADTQYF.

V and J are TRBV25-1 and TRBJ2-2; no clear D gene. The germline gives CDR1 MGHDK, CDR2 SYGVNS. Between the trimmed V and J ends, which lost 1 base and 5 bases, there was a span of 11 bases. The CDR3 loop spans 15 amino acids. In DNA form, the CDR3 reads TGTGCCAGCAGTGAATTTAGGGATATGACCGGGGAGCTGTTTTTT. It specifies CASSEFRDMTGELFF.

The J gene is TRBJ2-2, the V gene TRBV5-1; D is unresolved. CDR1 is SGHRS, CDR2 YFSETQ, per germline. Between the trimmed V and J ends, which lost 1 base and 8 bases, there was a span of 9 bases. This CDR3 spans 13 amino acids. The CDR3 bases are TGCGCCAGCAGCTTGACGGACCGTGGGGAGCTGTTTTTT. Encoded protein: CASSLTDRGELFF.

The chain links TRBV7-3 to TRBJ2-2; D remains ambiguous. CDR1 and CDR2 from the germline V gene are SGHTA and FQGTGA. Trimming removed 3 bases at V and 3 bases at J, with 5 bases between. This CDR3 region has 13 residues. The DNA for the CDR3 is TGTGCCAGCAGCTTCAGACACACCGGGGAGCTGTTTTTT. This gives the protein CASSFRHTGELFF.

The chain has TRBV20-1 and TRBJ2-1; 11 nucleotides line up with TRBD2. Per germline, CDR1 DFQATT and CDR2 SNEGSKA (reference sequence). This CDR3 contains 19 residues. Losses at the gene ends were 3 bases for V and 0 bases for J; bases not matched to a gene: 13. CDR3 sequence (DNA): TGCAGTGCTAGTCTCGATCCTAGCGGGAGGACCTACTCCTACAATGAGCAGTTCTTC. Translated: CSASLDPSGRTYSYNEQFF.

The chain links TRBV19 to TRBJ2-6; D call uncertain. The CDR3 is 15 amino acids. Germline CDR1 LNHDA, CDR2 SQIVND (reference sequence). V dropped 1 base and J dropped 0 bases, with 4 bases sitting between them. Written as DNA, the CDR3 is TGTGCCAGTAGTATAGGTTTCTCTGGGGCCAACGTCCTGACTTTC. Residues: CASSIGFSGANVLTF.

This sequence joins TRBV7-2 and TRBJ2-7; the D gene is possibly TRBD1 (6 bases). This CDR3 spans 15 amino acids. Trimming took off 3 bases at V and 0 bases at J, with 12 bases between the two ends. Germline assignment: CDR1 SGHTA and CDR2 FQGNSA. CDR3 amino acids: CASSLDPGDSYEQYF. CDR3 nucleotides: TGTGCCAGCAGCTTGGATCCAGGGGACTCCTACGAGCAGTACTTC.

J is TRBJ2-1 and V is TRBV18, with 10 positions matching TRBD1. The CDR3 length is 16 residues. V lost 3 bases to trimming and J lost 6 bases; unmatched junction nucleotides: 8. Germline CDR1 is KGHSH and CDR2 is LQKENI. The chain's CDR3 is CASSPRQGAEVNEQFF. The CDR3 DNA follows: TGTGCCAGCTCACCTAGACAGGGGGCGGAGGTCAATGAGCAGTTCTTC.

The J gene is TRBJ2-1, the V gene TRBV27; 10 bases are shared with TRBD2. Germline assignment: CDR1 MNHEY and CDR2 SMNVEV (reference sequence). After removal of 3 bases from V and 6 bases from J, the junction contained 8 bases not matched to a gene. The CDR3 is made up of 16 amino acids. The CDR3 bases are TGTGCCAGCAGTTTTTCTTCTAGCGGGAGACGCAATGAGCAGTTCTTC. Translating it yields CASSFSSSGRRNEQFF.

The chain couples TRBV5-1 to TRBJ2-1; D remains unclear. The CDR3 covers 15 residues. From germline, CDR1 is SGHRS and CDR2 YFSETQ. The V end lost 0 bases, the J end lost 8 bases, and 15 bases lay between the germline ends. This chain's CDR3 is CASSLEPPSGDEQFF. The CDR3 DNA reads TGCGCCAGCAGCTTGGAACCTCCTAGTGGCGATGAGCAGTTCTTC.

This clone was counted a few times. The rearrangement links TRBV7-3 to TRBJ2-2, with unresolved D. Trimming shortened V by 6 bases and J by 6 bases, and 11 bases separated the two germline ends. There are 13 residues in the CDR3. Germline lookup yields CDR1 SGHTA and CDR2 FQGTGA. CDR3 sequence: CASSQVVAGELFF. The CDR3 nucleotides are TGTGCCAGCAGTCAGGTGGTCGCCGGGGAGCTGTTTTTT.

The J gene is TRBJ1-5, the V gene TRBV2; a possible D gene is TRBD1 (5 bases). The CDR3 spans 13 residues. Germline lookup yields CDR1 SNHLY and CDR2 FYNNEI. V gave up 4 bases and J gave up 3 bases, with 7 bases separating them. CDR3 region: CASSADNNQPQHF. The CDR3, as DNA: TGTGCCAGCAGTGCGGACAACAATCAGCCCCAGCATTTT.